This T cell receptor (beta chain) is from a study of blood T cells in healthy people across ages. Whole-study findings and limits: Observed TCR beta diversity showed a strong correlation with the percentage of naive T cells as measured by flow cytometry. PBMC samples, being unsorted, prevented any conclusive comparison of naive and antigen-experienced cells.

Of note for this clonotype: Its antigen is undetermined.

A minimum of 7 million PBMCs was isolated per sample. A J-beta primer mix and a sample-barcoded 5' primer were used in a second PCR of about 7 to 12 cycles. TCRdb reprocessed the 5' RACE reads via MiXCR and lists one record per CDR3 protein. Among roughly 1.6 million distinct CDR3 sequences listed, about 31% were seen once. V lost 6 bases and J lost 6; bases outside the gene matches: 10. The CDR3 loop spans 14 amino acids. The chain joins TRBV12-3 or TRBV12-4 to TRBJ2-7; 8 bases match TRBD1. This clonotype was sampled from a woman younger than 45 in good health. The sample was blood. This CDR3 reads CASRRTGQGSEQYF. DNA of the CDR3: TGTGCCAGCAGACGAACTGGACAGGGAAGCGAGCAGTACTTC.